This is a list of T cell receptor beta chains from one sample in a study of blood T cell repertoires in COVID-19. Profiling relied on immunoSEQ multiplex PCR, and the TCRdb table lists in-frame clones only, not all of them. The data show under 300,000 clones, roughly 89% seen once. The sequencing input was peripheral blood. Every receptor here comes from a woman aged 40 to 55 who had recovered from COVID-19. CDR3s include the opening cysteine and the closing phenylalanine or tryptophan. Each record gives: J gene, clone size, D gene, V gene, CDR3 length, CDR3 DNA, CDR3 protein. The D gene is left open where the match is weak. Clone size is shown for a subset of rows, as once, few, many or a class of expanded clone.

TRBJ2-7	NA	TRBD1	TRBV5-6	15	TGTGCCAGCAGCTTGAGCGGGACAGGGCCTCACGAGCAGTACTTC	CASSLSGTGPHEQYF
TRBJ1-2	NA	NA	TRBV11-3	17	TGTGCCAGCAGCCTCGGCGGGTGGGGACTGTCTGACTATGGCTACACCTTC	CASSLGGWGLSDYGYTF
TRBJ2-3	NA	NA	TRBV12-3/TRBV12-4	12	TGTGCCAGCAGCCTGGTCGGCAGTCGACTGTATTTT	CASSLVGSRLYF
TRBJ1-1	NA	NA	TRBV30	13	TGTGCCTGGAGTGGATGGCATGGCAGATGGGCTTTCTTT	CAWSGWHGRWAFF
TRBJ2-5	NA	NA	TRBV10-1	13	TGCGCCAGCAGTGAGTCCGGCCAAGAGACCCAGTACTTC	CASSESGQETQYF
TRBJ1-1	NA	NA	TRBV7-8	13	TGTGCCAGCAGCTTAGGGACAGCCACTGAAGCTTTCTTT	CASSLGTATEAFF
TRBJ1-3	few	TRBD1	TRBV9	17	TGTGCCAGCAGCCCGTGGGGTTCGGGACAGGATTCGAACACCATATATTTT	CASSPWGSGQDSNTIYF
TRBJ1-2	NA	NA	TRBV6-4	11	TGTGCCAGCAGTGACGGGAGGGGCTACACCTTC	CASSDGRGYTF
TRBJ1-4	NA	NA	TRBV5-1	15	TGCGCCAGCAGCTTGGCGCCCCTAGGAGTTGAAAAACTGTTTTTT	CASSLAPLGVEKLFF
TRBJ1-2	NA	TRBD1	TRBV6-5	15	TGTGCCAGCAGCCCACACCGGGACAGGGCCTATGGCTACACCTTC	CASSPHRDRAYGYTF
TRBJ1-5	NA	TRBD1	TRBV6-5	13	TGTGCCAGCAGTAAGGGACAGCTTCAGCCCCAGCATTTT	CASSKGQLQPQHF
TRBJ1-2	NA	TRBD1	TRBV18	14	TGTGCCAGCTCACCAGGGACAGAGGGACATGGCTACACCTTC	CASSPGTEGHGYTF
TRBJ1-5	once	NA	TRBV6-5	14	TGTGCCAGCAAGCAGGTTCGAGGCAATCAGCCCCAGCATTTT	CASKQVRGNQPQHF
TRBJ1-5	few	NA	TRBV4-1	12	TGCGCCAGCAGCCAGGGCGATCAGCCCCAGCATTTT	CASSQGDQPQHF
TRBJ1-2	NA	NA	TRBV18	17	TGTGCCAGCTCACCACGGGAAGGGGGAGACGCGGGCTATGGCTACACCTTC	CASSPREGGDAGYGYTF
TRBJ2-2	few	NA	TRBV27	15	TGTGCCAGTCGCGTGCAGGCAGCGAACACCGGGGAGCTGTTTTTT	CASRVQAANTGELFF
TRBJ1-5	NA	NA	TRBV5-5	14	TGTGCCAGCAGACGGACATTTAGCAATCAGCCCCAGCATTTT	CASRRTFSNQPQHF
TRBJ2-2	once	NA	TRBV20-1	11	TGCAGTGCAAGGGGTTTCGGGGAGCTGTTTTTT	CSARGFGELFF
TRBJ2-1	NA	TRBD2	TRBV5-6	12	TGTGCCAGCAGCTCCGGGGAGCGGGGGGCTTTCTTC	CASSSGERGAFF
TRBJ1-2	NA	TRBD1	TRBV19	14	TGTGCCAGTAGTATCGACAGGGGGAACTATGGCTACACCTTC	CASSIDRGNYGYTF
TRBJ2-2	NA	TRBD1	TRBV2	16	TGTGCCAGCAGTGAGCTAGGACAGGCGAACACCGGGGAGCTGTTTTTT	CASSELGQANTGELFF
TRBJ1-2	NA	NA	TRBV10-3	11	TGTGCCATCAGCAGGGGTGAGGGCTACACCTTC	CAISRGEGYTF
TRBJ1-4	once	NA	TRBV3-1/TRBV3-2	12	TGTGCCAGCAGCCCCCGCAGGGAAAAACTGTTTTTT	CASSPRREKLFF